The entry below gives a single T cell receptor (beta chain) sequence along with its context. Profiling relied on immunoSEQ multiplex PCR, and the TCRdb table lists in-frame clones only, not all of them. The sample lists 100,000 or so clones, 94% occurring once. The data derive from a study of T cell changes during pregnancy in multiple sclerosis. V was clipped by 0 bases and J by 3 bases; unmatched bases: 7. The germline gives CDR1 GTSNPN, CDR2 SVGIG (reference sequence). This CDR3 comprises 16 residues. The chain employs TRBV30 and TRBJ2-2; 7 bases map to TRBD2. The starting material was peripheral blood, obtained after pregnancy. The receptor comes from a female donor in good health, enrolled as a control in a pregnancy study. DNA for the CDR3: TGTGCCTGGAGTGTCCCCGGACTAGTACACACCGGGGAGCTGTTTTTT. Translated: CAWSVPGLVHTGELFF.